This T cell receptor (beta chain) was identified in a study of T cells in Graves' hyperthyroidism and ophthalmopathy. Study-level findings and limits: Within blood appeared most thyroid clonotypes that had expanded above 0.001.

A remark on this clonotype: The antigen is undetermined.

The CDR3 loop spans 13 amino acids. V was pared by 4 bases and J by 2 bases, with 9 bases between. Germline V gene data show CDR1 as SGHDN and CDR2 as FVKESK. It was RNA transcripts that yielded the amplified TCR beta CDR3 regions. Researchers ran a first-round RT-PCR on the TCR CDR3 using the HTBI primer set. TCRdb ran MiXCR on the multiplex PCR reads and lists one entry per CDR3 protein. The sample carries 370,000 or so distinct CDR3 sequences, 25% recorded once. Exclusion of patients followed from uncontrolled infection, other autoimmune disease, pregnancy or lactation. Sequenced sample: blood. The rearrangement joins TRBV14 to TRBJ2-7; D gene uncertain. This TCR was recovered from a man between 50 and 59 years old with Graves' hyperthyroidism. The CDR3 nucleotides are TGTGCCAGCAGCCTATTCGACACCTACGAGCAGTACTTC. Translating it yields CASSLFDTYEQYF.